This T cell receptor (beta chain) was sequenced during a study of technical replicates of blood from several donors. Assay used: immunoSEQ multiplex PCR; TCRdb lists only in-frame clones, some missing. Of roughly 70,000 clones in the sample, roughly 93% were seen once. This clone is a singleton in its sample. Trimming pared 4 bases from V and 6 bases from J, leaving 6 bases between. The CDR3 totals 11 residues. Germline CDR1 is ENHRY and CDR2 is SYGVKD. The TCR comes from a human donor in good health. This chain connects TRBV10-3 to TRBJ1-1; D might be TRBD1 (6 bases). The specimen sequenced was T cells isolated from PBMCs. The CDR3 sequence: CAISGQAEAFF. CDR3 DNA sequence: TGTGCCATCAGTGGACAGGCTGAAGCTTTCTTT.